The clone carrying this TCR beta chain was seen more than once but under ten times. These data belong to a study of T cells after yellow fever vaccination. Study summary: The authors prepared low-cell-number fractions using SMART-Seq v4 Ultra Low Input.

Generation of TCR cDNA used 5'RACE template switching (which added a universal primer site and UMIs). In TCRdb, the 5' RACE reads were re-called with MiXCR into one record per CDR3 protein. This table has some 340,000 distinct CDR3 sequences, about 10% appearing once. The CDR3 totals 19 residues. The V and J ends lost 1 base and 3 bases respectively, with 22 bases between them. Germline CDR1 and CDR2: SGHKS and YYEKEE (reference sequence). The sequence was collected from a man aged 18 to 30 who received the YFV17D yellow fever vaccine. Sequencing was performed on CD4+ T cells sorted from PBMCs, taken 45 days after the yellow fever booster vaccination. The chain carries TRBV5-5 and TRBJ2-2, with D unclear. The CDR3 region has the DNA TGTGCCAGCAGCTTGTCCCCGAATCGGCCGACAACTTACACCGGGGAGCTGTTTTTT. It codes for CASSLSPNRPTTYTGELFF.